Listed below are T cell receptor beta chains from one sample, sequenced in a study of OX40 agonist ivuxolimab in advanced cancers. Method: immunoSEQ multiplex PCR; TCRdb's copy keeps in-frame clones and lacks some. The data show 60,000 to 85,000 clones, around 90% seen once. The sample consisted of CD4+ or CD8+ T cells sorted from blood, taken in a trial of the OX40 agonist ivuxolimab. The receptor source for this set is an adult with an advanced solid tumor such as melanoma, head and neck, liver or kidney cancer. CDR3s include the opening cysteine and the closing phenylalanine or tryptophan. D genes are given only for firm matches. Expanded clones get a size class; other rows say once, few or many, or leave the size out.

clone size | D gene | J gene | V gene | CDR3 protein | CDR3 DNA
. | . | TRBJ2-7 | TRBV28 | CASRRPHQHSYEQYF | TGTGCCAGCAGGCGGCCCCATCAACACTCCTACGAGCAGTACTTC
. | . | TRBJ2-7 | TRBV7-8 | CASSRAYTVSYEQYF | TGTGCCAGCAGCCGAGCGTACACCGTCTCCTACGAGCAGTACTTC
. | . | TRBJ1-5 | TRBV5-1 | CASSLFQGQPQHF | TGCGCCAGCAGCTTATTCCAGGGGCAGCCCCAGCATTTT
. | TRBD1 | TRBJ1-5 | TRBV28 | CASSLETGINQPQHF | TGTGCCAGCAGTTTGGAGACAGGGATCAATCAGCCCCAGCATTTT
. | TRBD2 | TRBJ2-7 | TRBV4-3 | CASSQDWGGSSYYEQYF | TGCGCCAGCAGCCAAGATTGGGGAGGGAGCAGCTACTACGAGCAGTACTTC
. | . | TRBJ2-3 | TRBV6-6 | CASSAGLQGDTQYF | TGTGCCAGCAGTGCCGGATTACAGGGCGATACGCAGTATTTT
. | TRBD1 | TRBJ2-5 | TRBV28 | CASSLLGTGPQETQYF | TGTGCCAGCAGCCTACTTGGGACAGGGCCCCAAGAGACCCAGTACTTC
. | TRBD1 | TRBJ2-2 | TRBV25-1 | CASSEGAGQGDTGELFF | TGTGCCAGCAGTGAAGGCGCGGGACAGGGGGACACCGGGGAGCTGTTTTTT
. | . | TRBJ2-2 | TRBV11-2 | CASSLGPTAGELFF | TGTGCCAGCAGCTTAGGTCCAACCGCCGGGGAGCTGTTTTTT
. | . | TRBJ1-2 | TRBV28 | CASSPLEGSRGYTF | TGTGCCAGCAGTCCCCTGGAGGGGTCGCGTGGCTACACCTTC
. | TRBD2 | TRBJ2-3 | TRBV5-4 | CASSLATSGGARTDTQYF | TGTGCCAGCAGCTTGGCTACTAGCGGGGGGGCCAGAACAGATACGCAGTATTTT
once | . | TRBJ2-1 | TRBV30 | CAWSTYNEQFF | TGTGCCTGGAGCACCTACAATGAGCAGTTCTTC
. | TRBD1 | TRBJ1-3 | TRBV5-1 | CASSLEPGQGRNTIYF | TGCGCCAGCAGCCTCGAGCCGGGACAGGGCAGAAACACCATATATTTT
. | . | TRBJ1-2 | TRBV19 | CASTDNYGYTF | TGTGCCAGTACGGATAACTATGGCTACACCTTC
. | . | TRBJ2-2 | TRBV18 | CASSPPSGNTGELFF | TGTGCCAGCTCACCACCCAGCGGGAACACCGGGGAGCTGTTTTTT
once | . | TRBJ2-3 | TRBV5-1 | CASTEATSTDTQYF | TGCGCCAGCACTGAGGCGACTAGTACAGATACGCAGTATTTT
. | . | TRBJ2-2 | TRBV7-2 | CASSLVQGGNTGELFF | TGTGCCAGCAGCTTAGTACAGGGAGGGAACACCGGGGAGCTGTTTTTT
. | TRBD2 | TRBJ2-5 | TRBV9 | CASSALAGASETQYF | TGTGCCAGCAGCGCACTAGCGGGAGCATCAGAGACCCAGTACTTC
. | . | TRBJ1-1 | TRBV14 | CASSTWGAMNTEAFF | TGTGCCAGCAGCACCTGGGGGGCCATGAACACTGAAGCTTTCTTT
. | TRBD1 | TRBJ2-1 | TRBV6-5 | CASNRDRVNNEQFF | TGTGCCAGCAACAGGGACAGGGTAAACAATGAGCAGTTCTTC
. | . | TRBJ1-5 | TRBV7-2 | CASSLESGNNQPQHF | TGTGCCAGCAGCTTAGAATCGGGGAACAATCAGCCCCAGCATTTT
. | . | TRBJ1-1 | TRBV5-1 | CASSPPRSTEAFF | TGCGCCAGCAGCCCCCCCAGGTCCACTGAAGCTTTCTTT
. | . | TRBJ1-1 | TRBV11-2 | CASSLGLDRPTEAFF | TGTGCCAGCAGCTTAGGGCTAGACAGACCCACTGAAGCTTTCTTT
once | . | TRBJ2-1 | TRBV7-6 | CASSLVGSSYNEQFF | TGTGCCAGCAGCTTAGTTGGCTCCTCCTACAATGAGCAGTTCTTC
. | . | TRBJ2-2 | TRBV10-1 | CASSWHRDENTGELFF | TGCGCCAGCAGCTGGCACAGAGACGAAAACACCGGGGAGCTGTTTTTT
. | TRBD1 | TRBJ2-1 | TRBV27 | CASRDRAGYNEQFF | TGTGCCAGCCGGGACAGGGCGGGTTACAATGAGCAGTTCTTC
. | . | TRBJ2-2 | TRBV5-1 | CASSLGGNTGELFF | TGCGCCAGCAGCTTGGGCGGGAACACCGGGGAGCTGTTTTTT
. | . | TRBJ1-5 | TRBV19 | CASYSGGGNQPQHF | TGTGCCAGTTATTCAGGCGGGGGAAATCAGCCCCAGCATTTT
. | TRBD1 | TRBJ1-4 | TRBV28 | CASGQGQSWEKLFF | TGTGCCAGCGGACAGGGTCAGAGTTGGGAAAAACTGTTTTTT
. | TRBD1 | TRBJ1-3 | TRBV28 | CASSLRDRAGNTIYF | TGTGCCAGCAGCTTGAGGGACAGGGCTGGAAACACCATATATTTT
few | TRBD1 | TRBJ2-2 | TRBV4-3 | CASSHGQGTGELFF | TGCGCCAGCAGCCACGGACAGGGGACCGGGGAGCTGTTTTTT
. | . | TRBJ1-3 | TRBV28 | CASGGDSSGNTIYF | TGTGCCAGCGGGGGCGACTCCTCTGGAAACACCATATATTTT
. | . | TRBJ2-3 | TRBV9 | CASSYSTDTQYF | TGTGCCAGCTCCTATTCCACAGATACGCAGTATTTT
. | . | TRBJ2-2 | TRBV7-5 | CVRSLGLLPKNIGLDSGELFF | TGTGTCAGAAGCTTAGGGCTTTTACCCAAAAACATAGGGTTGGATTCCGGGGAGCTGTTTTTT
few | . | TRBJ1-1 | TRBV19 | CARTDRCSTEAFF | TGTGCCAGAACAGACAGGTGCAGCACTGAAGCTTTCTTT
. | TRBD2 | TRBJ2-1 | TRBV5-1 | CASSKTSGSRVGEQFF | TGCGCCAGCAGCAAAACTAGCGGGAGTAGGGTCGGTGAGCAGTTCTTC
. | . | TRBJ2-5 | TRBV2 | CASSESRKETQYF | TGTGCCAGCAGTGAAAGCAGGAAAGAGACCCAGTACTTC
once | . | TRBJ1-5 | TRBV27 | CASSLSQASRNSNQPQHF | TGTGCCAGCAGTTTATCACAGGCAAGCCGGAATAGCAATCAGCCCCAGCATTTT
once | . | TRBJ1-1 | TRBV9 | CASSVALQPPNTEAFF | TGTGCCAGCAGCGTAGCTCTACAGCCCCCGAACACTGAAGCTTTCTTT
. | . | TRBJ2-3 | TRBV5-1 | CASSLDADTQYF | TGCGCCAGCAGCTTGGACGCAGATACGCAGTATTTT
. | . | TRBJ2-3 | TRBV6-1 | CASSSREFTDTQYF | TGTGCCAGCAGTTCCAGGGAATTCACAGATACGCAGTATTTT
. | . | TRBJ2-7 | TRBV28 | CASITGQVNNEQYF | TGTGCCAGCATAACAGGGCAGGTGAACAACGAGCAGTACTTC
. | . | TRBJ2-2 | TRBV6-5 | CASRRGPNTGELFF | TGTGCCAGCAGGCGGGGACCTAACACCGGGGAGCTGTTTTTT
. | . | TRBJ1-2 | TRBV5-8 | CASRPRTAPNYGYTF | TGTGCCAGCAGACCTCGGACTGCACCCAACTATGGCTACACCTTC
. | . | TRBJ2-5 | TRBV6-1 | CASSPTGKETQYF | TGTGCCAGCAGTCCCACTGGGAAAGAGACCCAGTACTTC
. | . | TRBJ2-2 | TRBV29-1 | CSVKEAGAGELFF | TGCAGCGTTAAAGAAGCAGGCGCCGGGGAGCTGTTTTTT
. | . | TRBJ2-6 | TRBV12-2 | CASRLEYPSGLAGEAGANVLTF | TGTGCAAGTCGCTTAGAATACCCCTCGGGACTAGCGGGAGAGGCTGGGGCCAACGTCCTGACTTTC
. | . | TRBJ1-1 | TRBV11-1 | CASSATGTLNTEAFF | TGTGCCAGCAGCGCAACCGGGACCCTGAACACTGAAGCTTTCTTT
once | TRBD1 | TRBJ2-3 | TRBV9 | CASRDDRGFADTQYF | TGTGCCAGCAGGGATGACAGGGGGTTCGCAGATACGCAGTATTTT
. | . | TRBJ2-5 | TRBV7-2 | CASSTSTGRPETQYF | TGTGCCAGCAGCACGTCGACAGGAAGGCCGGAGACCCAGTACTTC